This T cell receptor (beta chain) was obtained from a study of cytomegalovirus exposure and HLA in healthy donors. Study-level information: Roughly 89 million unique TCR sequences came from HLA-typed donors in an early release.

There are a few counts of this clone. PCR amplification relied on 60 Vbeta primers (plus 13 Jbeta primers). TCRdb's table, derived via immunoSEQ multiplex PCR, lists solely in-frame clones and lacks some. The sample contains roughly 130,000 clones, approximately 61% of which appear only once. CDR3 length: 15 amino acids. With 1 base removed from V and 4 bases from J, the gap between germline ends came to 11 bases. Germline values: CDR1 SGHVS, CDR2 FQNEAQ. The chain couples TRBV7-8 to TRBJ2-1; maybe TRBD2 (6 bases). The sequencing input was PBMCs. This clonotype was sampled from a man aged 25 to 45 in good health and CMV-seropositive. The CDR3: CASSLVSGGYNEQFF. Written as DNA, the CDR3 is TGTGCCAGCAGCTTAGTAAGCGGAGGGTACAATGAGCAGTTCTTC.